The rows below give T cell receptor beta chains drawn from one sample of a study of CD8+ T cells in alopecia areata. The method was immunoSEQ multiplex PCR; TCRdb's version includes in-frame clones alone and lacks a portion of them. Of approximately 210,000 clones listed, about 60% are singletons. Sequences were derived from CD4+ T cells sorted from blood, sampled at week 4, from a patient treated with tofacitinib. These TCRs come from a human donor with alopecia areata. Each CDR3 is given with its conserved first and last residue. The size entry is marked missing in some rows and otherwise reads once, few, many or a size class.

v_gene,abundance,CDR3aa
TRBV20-1,.,CSATSYEQYF
TRBV29-1,.,CSVGLAGGTDTQYF
TRBV4-3,.,CASSPGFSYNSPLHF
TRBV30,.,CAWSVGLAYNSPLHF
TRBV29-1,.,CSERQGGIETQYF
TRBV30,.,CASGGLTENQPQHF
TRBV5-1,.,CASMTSAGGNEKLFF
TRBV14,.,CASSQRTGLRNSPLHF
TRBV9,once,CASSSGQGEETQYF
TRBV4-1,.,CASSQEGLAGSGADTQYF
TRBV27,few,CASSLGGELISPLHF
TRBV7-2,.,CASSGQGADQPQHF
TRBV7-2,.,CASSSPGAYEQYF
TRBV7-2,.,CASSQGGNQPQHF
TRBV6-5,few,CASSFGQGARLDF
TRBV19,few,CASSIHGELFF
TRBV6-9,.,CASSPPGSTGSPLHF
TRBV29-1,once,CSITLSAESYTF
TRBV30,.,CAWRLQSAGELFF
TRBV29-1,few,CSANTGSHEQYF
TRBV28,few,CATGRTDSLYEQYF
TRBV18,.,CASSPGGERQPQHF
TRBV30,.,CAWRAGQWNGYTF
TRBV5-1,.,CASSDGGPPRDTQYF
TRBV4-1,.,CASNPGGPSREQPQHF
TRBV5-1,.,CASSLGGSSAGPQHF